The 17 T cell receptor beta chains below all came from one sample that was sequenced in a study of cytomegalovirus exposure and HLA in healthy donors. The primer mix had 60 Vbeta and 13 Jbeta primers. The data were produced by immunoSEQ multiplex PCR, yet TCRdb's version contains in-frame clones alone and is incomplete. This sample has roughly 80,000 clones; about 69% occur once, and the top ten carry around 15%. Input material: PBMCs. These receptors were collected from a woman aged 40 to 49 in good health and CMV-seropositive.

With respect to this clone: A read error may account for a junction end that differs from germline. The genes are TRBV30 and TRBJ1-4; D uncertain. This CDR3 contains 13 residues. Germline CDR1 is GTSNPN and CDR2 is SVGIG (reference sequence). This chain's CDR3 is CASQKVTNEELFF. CDR3 coding DNA: TGTGCCAGCCAAAAAGTAACTAATGAAGAACTGTTTTTT.

The genes are TRBV5-8 and TRBJ1-5, with D perhaps TRBD1 (6 bases). V lost 5 bases and J 3 bases, leaving 9 bases between the germline ends. The germline V gene has CDR1 SGHTS and CDR2 YDEGEE. The CDR3 loop spans 13 amino acids. In nucleotides, the CDR3 is TGTGCCAGCAGATGGGACATCAATCAGCCCCAGCATTTT. It specifies CASRWDINQPQHF. The entire variable domain, with the rest obtained from reference TRBV5-8 and TRBJ1-5, is as follows: EAGVTQSPTHLIKTRGQQATLRCSPISGHTSVYWYQQALGLGLQFLLWYDEGEERNRGNFPPRFSGRQFPNYSSELNVNALELEDSALYLCASRWDINQPQHFGDGTRLSIL.

In its sample, this clone was seen once. V gene TRBV12-5 combines with J gene TRBJ2-7; the D gene is possibly TRBD1 (6 bases). V gave up 2 bases and J gave up 3 bases, with 8 bases separating them. The CDR3 totals 13 residues. Germline V CDR1 and CDR2: LGHNT, FRNRAP. The CDR3 sequence is CASGLTGFYEQYF. In DNA form, the CDR3 reads TGTGCTAGTGGTTTGACAGGGTTCTACGAGCAGTACTTC. The full variable domain, rest sourced from reference TRBV12-5 and TRBJ2-7, is DARVTQTPRHKVTEMGQEVTMRCQPILGHNTVFWYRQTMMQGLELLAYFRNRAPLDDSGMPKDRFSAEMPDATLATLKIQPSEPRDSAVYFCASGLTGFYEQYFGPGTRLTVT.

This rearrangement joins TRBV5-1 to TRBJ2-2, with no clear D. The CDR3 is 14 residues long. The V end lost 4 bases, the J end lost 6 bases, and 13 bases lay between the germline ends. The germline gives CDR1 SGHRS, CDR2 YFSETQ. The CDR3 here is CASSLDLRAGELFF. The DNA of the CDR3 is TGCGCCAGCAGCCTCGACTTACGCGCCGGGGAGCTGTTTTTT.

V and J are TRBV28 and TRBJ2-1; 7 bases agree with TRBD2. From germline, CDR1 is MDHEN and CDR2 SYDVKM. The CDR3 runs to 16 residues. V lost 3 bases and J lost 7; bases outside the gene matches: 12. As DNA, the CDR3 is TGTGCCAGCAGTTTCTCAGCGGGACGAAAAGAAAATGAGCAGTTCTTC. Protein sequence: CASSFSAGRKENEQFF.

The genes are TRBV4-3 and TRBJ2-2, with 9 bases matching TRBD2. Trimming cost V 3 bases and J 5 bases; bases outside gene matches: 7. Germline V CDR1 and CDR2: LGHNA, YSLEER. The CDR3 spans 16 residues. Written as DNA, the CDR3 is TGCGCCAGCAGCCAGGTAGCGGGGGCTACGACCGGGGAGCTGTTTTTT. Protein sequence: CASSQVAGATTGELFF.

In its sample, this clone was seen a few times. The chain links TRBV4-1 to TRBJ2-1, with D tentatively TRBD2 (6 bases). Trimming removed 1 base at V and 5 bases at J, with 21 bases between. The germline V gene has CDR1 MGHRA and CDR2 YSYEKL. This CDR3 region has 18 residues. CDR3 bases: TGCGCCAGCAGCCAAGGTTTAGCGGCAGACTCGATTGACAATGAGCAGTTCTTC. Translating it yields CASSQGLAADSIDNEQFF.

This clone was detected once. The chain has TRBV27 and TRBJ1-1; 8 bases are a match to TRBD1. Germline V gene data show CDR1 as MNHEY and CDR2 as SMNVEV (reference sequence). This CDR3 region has 15 residues. V gave up 4 bases and J gave up 6 bases; unmatched junction bases: 10. This chain's CDR3 is CASSSPGGGRAEAFF. CDR3 nucleotides: TGTGCCAGCAGTTCCCCAGGGGGCGGAAGGGCTGAAGCTTTCTTT.

The chain carries TRBV19 and TRBJ1-2; the D is unclear. V was clipped by 4 bases and J by 4 bases, with 19 bases between them. This CDR3 spans 16 amino acids. Germline V CDR1 and CDR2: LNHDA, SQIVND (reference sequence). This chain's CDR3 is CASSKDPAGSRYGYTF. The CDR3 nucleotides are TGTGCCAGTAGTAAGGACCCGGCGGGGAGCCGCTATGGCTACACCTTC.

The V gene is TRBV7-3, the J gene TRBJ1-2; tentative D call: TRBD1 (6 bases). CDR3 length equals 15 residues. With 5 bases removed from V and 8 bases from J, the gap between germline ends came to 21 bases. Germline lookup yields CDR1 SGHTA and CDR2 FQGTGA. CDR3 sequence reads: CASSSSTRTAGGYTF. The CDR3 DNA sequence: TGTGCCAGCAGCAGTTCCACCCGGACAGCTGGGGGCTACACCTTC. The complete variable domain, with remaining parts taken from reference TRBV7-3 and TRBJ1-2, reads GAGVSQTPSNKVTEKGKYVELRCDPISGHTALYWYRQSLGQGPEFLIYFQGTGAADDSGLPNDRFFAVRPEGSVSTLKIQRTERGDSAVYLCASSSSTRTAGGYTFGSGTRLTVV.

This clone has only a few counts. This rearrangement joins TRBV5-4 to TRBJ2-3; the D is unclear. The V end lost 0 bases, the J end lost 5 bases, and 7 bases lay between the germline ends. Germline CDR1 SGHNT, CDR2 YYREEE (reference sequence). CDR3 length equals 13 residues. CDR3 DNA sequence: TGTGCCAGCAGCTTGGCCGGTGGAGATACGCAGTATTTT. Translated, it gives CASSLAGGDTQYF.

This clone occurred once. This chain connects TRBV7-2 to TRBJ2-1; 11 nucleotides line up with TRBD2. Germline V lookup: CDR1 SGHTA, CDR2 FQGNSA. The V gene end was trimmed by 5 bases and the J gene end by 7 bases; junction bases not matched to a gene: 4. This CDR3 has 14 residues. CDR3 bases: TGTGCCAGCAGCACCCGGACTAGCGGGAATGAGCAGTTCTTC. Amino acid sequence: CASSTRTSGNEQFF.

This clone was seen a few times. The chain recombines TRBV2 with TRBJ1-2, with 8 bases that match TRBD1. CDR3 length: 15 residues. The trim removed 6 bases at V and 8 bases at J, leaving 14 bases unmatched. Germline V lookup: CDR1 SNHLY, CDR2 FYNNEI. The CDR3 bases are TGTGCCAGCAGCCAGGGGGCAGGGGGCCCCAGGGGCTACACCTTC. Translating it yields CASSQGAGGPRGYTF.

This sequence joins TRBV21-1 and TRBJ2-7; TRBD2 is the table's D call, not checked against the DNA. TRBV21-1 is a listed pseudogene. The CDR3 is made up of 18 amino acids. DNA for the CDR3: TGTGCCAGCAGCAAATTGCGGGGAGAGCGGGAGGCTTCCTGCGAGCAGTACTTC. Translating it yields CASSKLRGEREASCEQYF.

This clone was detected only once. For the CDR3, the DNA is TGTGCCGGTGATAGCGGAGTCTACGAGCAGTACTTC. It encodes CAGDSGVYEQYF. This sequence joins TRBV30 and TRBJ2-7, with D possibly being TRBD2 (6 bases). Trimming cost V 8 bases and J 3 bases, with 14 bases left between them. The CDR3 contains 12 residues. CDR1 is GTSNPN and CDR2 is SVGIG in the germline V gene (reference sequence).

The gene calls are TRBV7-2 and TRBJ2-1; no definite D call. The CDR3 is made up of 9 amino acids. CDR1 and CDR2 (germline): SGHTA, FQGNSA. Between the trimmed V and J ends, which lost 8 bases and 7 bases, there was a span of 3 bases. The CDR3 protein is CASPNEQFF. In DNA, the CDR3 is TGTGCCAGCCCTAATGAGCAGTTCTTC. Full variable domain (rest looked up from reference TRBV7-2 and TRBJ2-1): GAGVSQSPSNKVTEKGKDVELRCDPISGHTALYWYRQSLGQGLEFLIYFQGNSAPDKSGLPSDRFSAERTGGSVSTLTIQRTQQEDSAVYLCASPNEQFFGPGTRLTVL.

This clone was seen just once. The chain is built from TRBV28 and TRBJ1-5; perhaps TRBD1 as D (5 bases). V dropped 2 bases and J dropped 4 bases, with 12 bases sitting between them. The CDR3 loop spans 15 amino acids. CDR1 is MDHEN, CDR2 SYDVKM, per germline. CDR3 bases: TGTGCCAGCAGTTTAGCGGGGTCAGGGAATCAGCCCCAGCATTTT. Amino acids: CASSLAGSGNQPQHF.